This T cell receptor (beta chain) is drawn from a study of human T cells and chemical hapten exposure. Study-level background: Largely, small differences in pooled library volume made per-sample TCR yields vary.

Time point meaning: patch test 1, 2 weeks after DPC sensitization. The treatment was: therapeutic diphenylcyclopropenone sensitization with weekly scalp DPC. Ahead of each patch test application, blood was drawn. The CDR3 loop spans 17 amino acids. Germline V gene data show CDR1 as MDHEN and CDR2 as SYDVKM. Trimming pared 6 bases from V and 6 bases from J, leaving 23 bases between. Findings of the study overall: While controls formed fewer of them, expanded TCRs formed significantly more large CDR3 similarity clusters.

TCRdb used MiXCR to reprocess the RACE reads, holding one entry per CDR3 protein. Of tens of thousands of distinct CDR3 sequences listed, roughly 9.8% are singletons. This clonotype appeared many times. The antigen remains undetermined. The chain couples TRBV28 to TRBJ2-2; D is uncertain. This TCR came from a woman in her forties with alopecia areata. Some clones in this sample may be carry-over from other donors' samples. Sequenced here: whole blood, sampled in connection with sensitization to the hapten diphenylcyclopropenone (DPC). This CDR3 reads CASSPPAETLLAGELFF. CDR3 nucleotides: TGTGCCAGCAGCCCTCCCGCGGAGACCCTCCTGGCCGGGGAGCTGTTTTTT.